This TCR beta chain stems from a study of cytotoxic CD8 clonotypes in ibrutinib-treated CLL. Sequencing was performed with immunoSEQ multiplex PCR; in TCRdb, only in-frame clones are kept and a portion is missing. The profile covers approximately 22,000 clones, with roughly 72% appearing a single time and 26% taken by the ten largest. Germline CDR1 ENHRY, CDR2 SYGVKD. This CDR3 region has 14 residues. Trimming stripped 4 bases from V and 5 bases from J, with 11 bases between. The rearrangement links TRBV10-3 to TRBJ2-2; D is perhaps TRBD1 (7 bases). This TCR came from a human donor with chronic lymphocytic leukemia. The specimen comprised PBMCs, sampled before ibrutinib treatment. In nucleotides, the CDR3 is TGTGCCATCAGTGCCAGGGGGGAAACCGGGGAGCTGTTTTTT. Translation gives CAISARGETGELFF.